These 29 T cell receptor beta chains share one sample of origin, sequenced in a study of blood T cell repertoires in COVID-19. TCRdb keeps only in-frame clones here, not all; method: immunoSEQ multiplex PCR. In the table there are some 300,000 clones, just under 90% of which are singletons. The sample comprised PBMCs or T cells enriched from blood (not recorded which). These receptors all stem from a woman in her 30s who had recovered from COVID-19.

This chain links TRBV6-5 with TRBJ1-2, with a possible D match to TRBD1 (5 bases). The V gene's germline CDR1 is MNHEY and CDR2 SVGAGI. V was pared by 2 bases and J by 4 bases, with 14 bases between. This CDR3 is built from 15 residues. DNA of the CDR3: TGTGCCAGCAGTTACGGATGGGGCGCTGGCTATGGCTACACCTTC. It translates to CASSYGWGAGYGYTF.

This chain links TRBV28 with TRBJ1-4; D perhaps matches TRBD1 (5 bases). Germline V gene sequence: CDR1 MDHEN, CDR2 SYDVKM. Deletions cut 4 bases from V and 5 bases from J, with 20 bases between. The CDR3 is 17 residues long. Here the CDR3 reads CASSYNLEGTENEKLFF. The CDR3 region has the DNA TGTGCCAGCAGTTATAATCTGGAGGGGACGGAGAATGAAAAACTGTTTTTT. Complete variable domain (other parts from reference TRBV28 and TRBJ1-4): DVKVTQSSRYLVKRTGEKVFLECVQDMDHENMFWYRQDPGLGLRLIYFSYDVKMKEKGDIPEGYSVSREKKERFSLILESASTNQTSMYLCASSYNLEGTENEKLFFGSGTQLSVL.

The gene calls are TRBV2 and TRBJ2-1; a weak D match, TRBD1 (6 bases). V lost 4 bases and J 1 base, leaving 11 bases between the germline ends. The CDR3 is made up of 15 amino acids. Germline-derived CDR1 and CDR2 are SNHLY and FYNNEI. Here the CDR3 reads CASSVERGSYNEQFF. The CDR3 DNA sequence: TGTGCCAGCAGTGTAGAGAGGGGGTCCTACAATGAGCAGTTCTTC.

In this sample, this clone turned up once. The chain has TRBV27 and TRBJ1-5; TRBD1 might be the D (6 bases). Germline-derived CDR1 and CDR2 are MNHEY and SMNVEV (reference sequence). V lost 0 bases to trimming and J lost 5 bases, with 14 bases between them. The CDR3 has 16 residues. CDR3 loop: CASSLSGQGMDQPQHF. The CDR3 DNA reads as TGTGCCAGCAGTTTATCGGGGCAGGGGATGGATCAGCCCCAGCATTTT.

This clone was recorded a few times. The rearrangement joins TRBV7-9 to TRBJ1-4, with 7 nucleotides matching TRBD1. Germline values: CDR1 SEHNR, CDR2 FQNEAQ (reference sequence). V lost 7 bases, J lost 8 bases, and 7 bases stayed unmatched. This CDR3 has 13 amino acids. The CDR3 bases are TGTGCCAGCAACGCCGGGACAGACGAAAAACTGTTTTTT. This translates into CASNAGTDEKLFF. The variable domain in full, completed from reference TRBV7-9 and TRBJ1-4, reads DTGVSQNPRHKITKRGQNVTFRCDPISEHNRLYWYRQTLGQGPEFLTYFQNEAQLEKSRLLSDRFSAERPKGSFSTLEIQRTEQGDSAMYLCASNAGTDEKLFFGSGTQLSVL.

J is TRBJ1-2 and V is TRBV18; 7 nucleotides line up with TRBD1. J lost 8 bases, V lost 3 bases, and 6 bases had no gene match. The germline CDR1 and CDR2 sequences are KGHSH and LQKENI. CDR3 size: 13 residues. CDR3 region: CASSPGTDGGYTF. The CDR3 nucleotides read TGTGCCAGCTCACCGGGGACAGACGGGGGCTACACCTTC.

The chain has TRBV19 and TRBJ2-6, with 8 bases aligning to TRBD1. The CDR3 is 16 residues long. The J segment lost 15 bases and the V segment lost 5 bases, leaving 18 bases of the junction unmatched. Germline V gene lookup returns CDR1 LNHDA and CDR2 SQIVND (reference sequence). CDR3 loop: CASSYADRVPLGALTF. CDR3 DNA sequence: TGTGCCAGTAGTTATGCGGACAGGGTGCCTCTGGGCGCCCTGACTTTC. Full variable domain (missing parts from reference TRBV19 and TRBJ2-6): DGGITQSPKYLFRKEGQNVTLSCEQNLNHDAMYWYRQDPGQGLRLIYYSQIVNDFQKGDIAEGYSVSREKKESFPLTVTSAQKNPTAFYLCASSYADRVPLGALTFGAGSRLTVL.

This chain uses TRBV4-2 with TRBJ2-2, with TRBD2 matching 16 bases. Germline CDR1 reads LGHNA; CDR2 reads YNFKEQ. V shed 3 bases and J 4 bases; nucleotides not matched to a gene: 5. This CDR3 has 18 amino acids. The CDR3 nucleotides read TGTGCCAGCAGCCACGGGACTAGCGGGAGGGCCACCACCGGGGAGCTGTTTTTT. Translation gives CASSHGTSGRATTGELFF.

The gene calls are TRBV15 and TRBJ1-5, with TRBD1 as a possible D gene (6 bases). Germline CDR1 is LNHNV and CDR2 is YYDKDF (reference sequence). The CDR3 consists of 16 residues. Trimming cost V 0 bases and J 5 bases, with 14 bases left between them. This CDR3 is CATSRDSDGGYQPQHF. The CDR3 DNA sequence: TGTGCCACCAGCAGAGATTCAGATGGGGGCTATCAGCCCCAGCATTTT.

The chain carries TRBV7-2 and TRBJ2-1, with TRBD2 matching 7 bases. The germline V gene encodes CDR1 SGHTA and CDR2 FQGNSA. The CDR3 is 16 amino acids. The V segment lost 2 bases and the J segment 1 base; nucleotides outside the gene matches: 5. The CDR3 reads CASSLRAGRSYNEQFF. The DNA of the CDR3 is TGTGCCAGCAGCTTAAGAGCGGGACGTTCCTACAATGAGCAGTTCTTC.

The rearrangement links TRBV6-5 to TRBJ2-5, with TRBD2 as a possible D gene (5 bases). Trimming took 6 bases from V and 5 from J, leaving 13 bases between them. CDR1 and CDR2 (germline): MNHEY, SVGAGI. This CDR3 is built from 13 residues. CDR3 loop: CASRDSVVETQYF. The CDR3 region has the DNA TGTGCCAGCAGGGATAGCGTCGTTGAGACCCAGTACTTC.

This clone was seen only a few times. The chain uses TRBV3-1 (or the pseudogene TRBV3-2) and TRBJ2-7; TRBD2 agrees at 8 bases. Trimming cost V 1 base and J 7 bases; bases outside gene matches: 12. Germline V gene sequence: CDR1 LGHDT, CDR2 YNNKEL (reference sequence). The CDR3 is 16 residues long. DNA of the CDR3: TGTGCCAGCAGCCAAGGGCCCTGGCGGGAGGAAGGTGAGCAGTACTTC. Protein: CASSQGPWREEGEQYF.

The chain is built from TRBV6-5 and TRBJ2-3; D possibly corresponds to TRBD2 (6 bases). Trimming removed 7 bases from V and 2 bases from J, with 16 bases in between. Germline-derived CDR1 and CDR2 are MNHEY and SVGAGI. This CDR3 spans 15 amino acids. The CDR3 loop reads CASTRWRGPTDTQYF. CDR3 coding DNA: TGTGCCAGCACCCGGTGGAGGGGACCCACAGATACGCAGTATTTT.

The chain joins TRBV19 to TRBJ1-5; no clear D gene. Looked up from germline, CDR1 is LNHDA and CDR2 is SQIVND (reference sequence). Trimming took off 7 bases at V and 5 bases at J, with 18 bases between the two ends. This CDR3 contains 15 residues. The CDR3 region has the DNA TGTGCCAGTATTGACGTATGGAGGGAGGATCAGCCCCAGCATTTT. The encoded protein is CASIDVWREDQPQHF.

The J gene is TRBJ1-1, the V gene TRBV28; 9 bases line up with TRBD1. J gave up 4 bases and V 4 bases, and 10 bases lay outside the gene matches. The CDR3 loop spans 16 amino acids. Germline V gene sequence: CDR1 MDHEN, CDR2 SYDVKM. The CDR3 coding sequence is TGTGCCAGCAGTTCCGGACAGGGGCCTGGTGGCACTGAAGCTTTCTTT. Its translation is CASSSGQGPGGTEAFF. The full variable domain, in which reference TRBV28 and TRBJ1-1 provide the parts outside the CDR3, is DVKVTQSSRYLVKRTGEKVFLECVQDMDHENMFWYRQDPGLGLRLIYFSYDVKMKEKGDIPEGYSVSREKKERFSLILESASTNQTSMYLCASSSGQGPGGTEAFFGQGTRLTVV.

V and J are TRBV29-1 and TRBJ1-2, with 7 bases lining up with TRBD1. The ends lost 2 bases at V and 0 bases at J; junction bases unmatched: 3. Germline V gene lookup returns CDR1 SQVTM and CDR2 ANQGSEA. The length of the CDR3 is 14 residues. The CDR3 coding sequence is TGCAGCGTTGAATGGGGGACAGCTAACTATGGCTACACCTTC. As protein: CSVEWGTANYGYTF.

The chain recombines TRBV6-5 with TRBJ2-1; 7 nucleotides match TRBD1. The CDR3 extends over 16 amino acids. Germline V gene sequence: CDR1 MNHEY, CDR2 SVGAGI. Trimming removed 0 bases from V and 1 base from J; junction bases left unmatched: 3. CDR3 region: CASSYSGTASYNEQFF. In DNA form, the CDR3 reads TGTGCCAGCAGTTACTCGGGGACAGCATCCTACAATGAGCAGTTCTTC.

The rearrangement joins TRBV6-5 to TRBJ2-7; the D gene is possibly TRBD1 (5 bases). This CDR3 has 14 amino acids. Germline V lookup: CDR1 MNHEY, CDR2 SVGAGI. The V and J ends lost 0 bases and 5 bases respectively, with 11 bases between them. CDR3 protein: CASSYSYQGHEQYF. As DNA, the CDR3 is TGTGCCAGCAGTTACTCGTACCAGGGCCACGAGCAGTACTTC.

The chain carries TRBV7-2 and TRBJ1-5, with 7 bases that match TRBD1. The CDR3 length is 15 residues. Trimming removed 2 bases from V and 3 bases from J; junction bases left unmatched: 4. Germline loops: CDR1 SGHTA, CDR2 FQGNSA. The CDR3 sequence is CASSLWGQLNQPQHF. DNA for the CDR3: TGTGCCAGCAGCTTATGGGGACAGCTCAATCAGCCCCAGCATTTT.

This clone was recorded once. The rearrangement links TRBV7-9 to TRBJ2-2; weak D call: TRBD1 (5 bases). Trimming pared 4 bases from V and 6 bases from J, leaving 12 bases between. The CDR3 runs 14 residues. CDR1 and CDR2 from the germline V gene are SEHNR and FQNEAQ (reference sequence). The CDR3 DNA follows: TGTGCCAGCAGCTACGACAGCTACCCCGGGGAGCTGTTTTTT. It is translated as CASSYDSYPGELFF. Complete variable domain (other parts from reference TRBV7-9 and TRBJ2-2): DTGVSQNPRHKITKRGQNVTFRCDPISEHNRLYWYRQTLGQGPEFLTYFQNEAQLEKSRLLSDRFSAERPKGSFSTLEIQRTEQGDSAMYLCASSYDSYPGELFFGEGSRLTVL.

CDR3 sequence reads: CASGEQGSGTEAFF. DNA of the CDR3: TGTGCCAGCGGAGAACAGGGTTCGGGCACTGAAGCTTTCTTT. The chain uses TRBV27 and TRBJ1-1; possible D gene TRBD1, 6 bases. CDR3 length equals 14 residues. Looked up from germline, CDR1 is MNHEY and CDR2 is SMNVEV (reference sequence). V was cut by 8 bases and J by 4 bases, with 17 bases left in between.

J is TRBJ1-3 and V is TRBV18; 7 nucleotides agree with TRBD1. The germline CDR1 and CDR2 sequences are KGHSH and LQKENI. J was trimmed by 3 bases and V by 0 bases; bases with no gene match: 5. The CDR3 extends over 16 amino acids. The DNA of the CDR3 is TGTGCCAGCTCACCACCGAACAGGGGTAGTGGAAACACCATATATTTT. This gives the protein CASSPPNRGSGNTIYF.

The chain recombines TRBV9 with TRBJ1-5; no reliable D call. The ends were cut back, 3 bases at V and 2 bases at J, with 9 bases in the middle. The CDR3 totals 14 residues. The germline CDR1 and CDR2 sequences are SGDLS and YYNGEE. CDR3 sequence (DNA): TGTGCCAGCAGCGCCGTCGAGGGCAATCAGCCCCAGCATTTT. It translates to CASSAVEGNQPQHF.

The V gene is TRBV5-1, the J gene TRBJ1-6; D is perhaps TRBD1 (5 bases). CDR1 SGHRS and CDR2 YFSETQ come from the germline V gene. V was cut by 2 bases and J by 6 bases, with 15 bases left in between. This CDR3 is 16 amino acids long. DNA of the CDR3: TGCGCCAGCAGCTTAGCCCCGCTAGGGGTTAATTCACCCCTCCACTTT. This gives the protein CASSLAPLGVNSPLHF.

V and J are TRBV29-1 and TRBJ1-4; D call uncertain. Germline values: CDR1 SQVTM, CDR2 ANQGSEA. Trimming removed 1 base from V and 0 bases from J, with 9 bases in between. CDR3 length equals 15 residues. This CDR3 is CSVEVEAATNEKLFF. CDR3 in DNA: TGCAGCGTTGAAGTTGAAGCTGCAACTAATGAAAAACTGTTTTTT.

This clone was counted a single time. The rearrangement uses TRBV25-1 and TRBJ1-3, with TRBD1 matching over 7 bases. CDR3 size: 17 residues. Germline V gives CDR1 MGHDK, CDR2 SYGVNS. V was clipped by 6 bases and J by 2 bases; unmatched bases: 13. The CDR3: CASSPSWDSLTGNTIYF. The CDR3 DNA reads TGTGCCAGCAGCCCCAGCTGGGACAGCCTGACTGGAAACACCATATATTTT.

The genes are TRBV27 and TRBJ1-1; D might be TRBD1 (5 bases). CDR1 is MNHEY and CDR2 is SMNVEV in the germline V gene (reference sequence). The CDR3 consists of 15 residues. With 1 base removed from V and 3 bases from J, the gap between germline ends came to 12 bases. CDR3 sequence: CASSLWARRDTEAFF. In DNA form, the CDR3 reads TGTGCCAGCAGTTTATGGGCCCGCAGGGACACTGAAGCTTTCTTT.

CDR3: CASSSLGSTEAFF. The CDR3 bases are TGTGCCAGCAGTTCTTTAGGGAGCACTGAAGCTTTCTTT. This chain links TRBV6-5 with TRBJ1-1; D gene unclear. V was trimmed by 4 bases and J by 4 bases, leaving 10 bases between them. Per germline, CDR1 MNHEY and CDR2 SVGAGI. This CDR3 region has 13 residues.

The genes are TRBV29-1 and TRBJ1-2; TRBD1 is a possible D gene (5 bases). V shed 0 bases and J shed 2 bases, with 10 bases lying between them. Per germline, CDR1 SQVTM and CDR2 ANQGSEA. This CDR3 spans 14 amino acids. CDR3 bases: TGCAGCGTTGAAGAAAGGGCAGGGAACTATGGCTACACCTTC. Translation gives CSVEERAGNYGYTF.